Listed here are 17 T cell receptor beta chains from one sample, sequenced in a study of STAT3 mutations in large granular lymphocyte leukemia. Whole-study findings and limits: Every T-LGLL patient had at least one immunodominant TCRbeta clonotype.

No antigens are known for them. Libraries were prepared by immunoSEQ multiplex PCR; TCRdb keeps only in-frame clonotypes and omits some of them. The sample contains nearly 25,000 clones, roughly 93% of which appear only once. The sequenced sample consisted of peripheral blood mononuclear cells. The receptor set was obtained from a man aged 35 to 55 with T-cell large granular lymphocyte leukemia. Some clones in this sample may be carry-over from other donors' samples.

V gene TRBV6-1 combines with J gene TRBJ2-7; D is perhaps TRBD2 (6 bases). The CDR3 has 13 residues. Looked up from germline, CDR1 is MNHNS and CDR2 is SASEGT. V was cut by 10 bases and J by 0 bases, with 13 bases left in between. CDR3 DNA: TGTGCCACCGCGGGACGTACCTCCTACGAGCAGTACTTC. Its protein product is CATAGRTSYEQYF.

The V gene is TRBV30, the J gene TRBJ2-3, with TRBD2 matching over 8 bases. The V and J ends lost 8 bases and 5 bases, in that order; junction bases with no gene match: 15. This CDR3 is built from 15 residues. Looked up from germline, CDR1 is GTSNPN and CDR2 is SVGIG (reference sequence). The DNA for the CDR3 is TGTGCCAGAAGGTTGACGGGGGGGCCAGGAGATACGCAGTATTTT. It is translated as CARRLTGGPGDTQYF.

This clone is a singleton in its sample. This rearrangement joins TRBV5-1 to TRBJ1-4; 7 positions match TRBD1. With V trimmed by 3 bases and J by 1 base, 3 bases remained unmatched. Per germline, CDR1 SGHRS and CDR2 YFSETQ. This CDR3 has 15 amino acids. The CDR3 reads CASSSSGGTNEKLFF. CDR3 nucleotides: TGCGCCAGCAGCTCATCAGGGGGAACTAATGAAAAACTGTTTTTT.

The V call is TRBV6-5, the J call TRBJ1-1, with 7 bases fitting TRBD1. Germline V gives CDR1 MNHEY, CDR2 SVGAGI. With V trimmed by 6 bases and J by 6 bases, 10 bases remained unmatched. The CDR3 runs 14 residues. As DNA, the CDR3 is TGTGCCAGCAGGGGGGGACAGAAGGGCTCTGAAGCTTTCTTT. Encoded protein: CASRGGQKGSEAFF.

This clone is medium-sized in the sample. The chain carries TRBV5-1 and TRBJ2-7; TRBD2 matches at 7 bases. Germline V gene sequence: CDR1 SGHRS, CDR2 YFSETQ. After removal of 3 bases from V and 3 bases from J, the junction contained 9 bases not matched to a gene. This CDR3 region has 15 residues. In nucleotides, the CDR3 is TGCGCCAGCAGCTCCCGGGGGGAAAACCACTACGAGCAGTACTTC. Translation gives CASSSRGENHYEQYF.

The rearrangement joins TRBV7-2 to TRBJ1-1; D may be TRBD1 (6 bases). This CDR3 contains 14 residues. Germline V gene sequence: CDR1 SGHTA, CDR2 FQGNSA. Trimming took off 6 bases at V and 10 bases at J, with 21 bases between the two ends. CDR3 sequence: CASRPPGAGLRAFF. CDR3 nucleotides: TGTGCCAGCAGGCCCCCAGGGGCGGGCCTTCGAGCTTTCTTT. Drawing the rest from reference TRBV7-2 and TRBJ1-1, the complete variable domain is GAGVSQSPSNKVTEKGKDVELRCDPISGHTALYWYRQSLGQGLEFLIYFQGNSAPDKSGLPSDRFSAERTGGSVSTLTIQRTQQEDSAVYLCASRPPGAGLRAFFGQGTRLTVV.

This clone is a singleton in its sample. V is TRBV6-1 and J is TRBJ1-2; D is uncertain. The length of the CDR3 is 14 residues. Germline V gives CDR1 MNHNS, CDR2 SASEGT. V lost 3 bases and J lost 4, with 12 bases in between. This CDR3 is CASSEYEGAYGYTF. The CDR3 coding sequence is TGTGCCAGCAGTGAGTACGAGGGCGCCTATGGCTACACCTTC.

The J gene is TRBJ1-2, the V gene TRBV6-5; TRBD1 matches at 9 bases. The germline CDR1 and CDR2 sequences are MNHEY and SVGAGI. The CDR3 spans 14 residues. V lost 5 bases to trimming and J lost 7 bases; unmatched junction nucleotides: 8. CDR3 in amino acids: CASSPGQGPSGYTF. DNA for the CDR3: TGTGCCAGCAGTCCGGGACAGGGACCGAGTGGCTACACCTTC.

The J gene is TRBJ2-5, the V gene TRBV19; tentative D call: TRBD2 (5 bases). V gave up 1 base and J gave up 5 bases, with 8 bases separating them. The germline V gene has CDR1 LNHDA and CDR2 SQIVND (reference sequence). CDR3 length equals 13 residues. The CDR3 region is CASSIGGGETQYF. The CDR3 DNA follows: TGTGCCAGTAGTATAGGTGGCGGGGAGACCCAGTACTTC.

This clone has only one observation. The gene calls are TRBV10-3 and TRBJ2-3, with D perhaps matching TRBD1 (5 bases). This CDR3 spans 17 amino acids. V lost 6 bases and J lost 6, with 25 bases in between. CDR1 and CDR2 (germline): ENHRY, SYGVKD. CDR3 sequence: CAIRPSQGTPTADTQYF. In DNA form, the CDR3 reads TGTGCCATCAGGCCCTCCCAGGGAACCCCAACCGCGGATACGCAGTATTTT.

In DNA form, the CDR3 reads TGTGCCAGCAGTCCACCGGGGGGGACGAATGGCTACACCTTC. Translated, it gives CASSPPGGTNGYTF. V is TRBV6-5 and J is TRBJ1-2; D might be TRBD1 (5 bases). Germline V gene sequence: CDR1 MNHEY, CDR2 SVGAGI. V was shortened by 5 bases and J by 6 bases, with 16 bases between the two germline ends. This CDR3 has 14 amino acids.

This chain links TRBV4-3 with TRBJ1-1, with a possible D match to TRBD1 (5 bases). This CDR3 contains 14 residues. The V end lost 4 bases, the J end lost 4 bases, and 13 bases lay between the germline ends. Germline V gene sequence: CDR1 LGHNA, CDR2 YSLEER. CDR3 residues: CASSRRGERTEAFF. The CDR3 DNA reads TGCGCCAGCAGCCGTAGGGGCGAGCGCACTGAAGCTTTCTTT.

The chain combines TRBV30 with TRBJ2-1; TRBD1 matches at 8 bases. Unmatched junction bases numbered 8, after V lost 2 bases and J lost 8 bases. This CDR3 comprises 14 residues. Germline CDR1 is GTSNPN and CDR2 is SVGIG (reference sequence). The CDR3 DNA reads TGTGCCTGGAGTACGGGACAGGCTAGGGATGAGCAGTTCTTC. Translating gives CAWSTGQARDEQFF.

The chain couples TRBV5-1 to TRBJ1-2; TRBD1 matches at 11 bases. Per germline, CDR1 SGHRS and CDR2 YFSETQ. The CDR3 sequence is 16 residues long. Trimming took 3 bases from V and 14 from J; bases not matched to a gene: 18. CDR3 coding DNA: TGCGCCAGCAGCTGGGATGGTACGCCGGGACAGGGGGTTCGGACCTTC. Its translation: CASSWDGTPGQGVRTF.

The chain employs TRBV18 and TRBJ2-2; no definite D call. The germline CDR1 and CDR2 sequences are KGHSH and LQKENI. This CDR3 has 17 amino acids. Trimming pared 0 bases from V and 3 bases from J, leaving 14 bases between. CDR3 in DNA: TGTGCCAGCTCACCACCAGGTTCCGGGTTGGACACCGGGGAGCTGTTTTTT. It is translated as CASSPPGSGLDTGELFF.

Written as DNA, the CDR3 is TGTGCCAGCAGCTTAGTCTCTGGGACAGGGTACAATGAGCAGTTCTTC. It translates to CASSLVSGTGYNEQFF. The chain is built from TRBV7-2 and TRBJ2-1; 9 bases match TRBD1. Germline CDR1 is SGHTA and CDR2 is FQGNSA. The V segment lost 1 base and the J segment 4 bases; nucleotides outside the gene matches: 5. The CDR3 length is 16 residues.

This clone was recorded only once. J is TRBJ1-2 and V is TRBV7-2; 9 bases are shared with TRBD1. Trimming cost V 5 bases and J 5 bases; bases outside gene matches: 3. Germline assignment: CDR1 SGHTA and CDR2 FQGNSA. The CDR3 length is 13 residues. In nucleotides, the CDR3 is TGTGCCAGCAGCCGGACAGGGGTTTATGGCTACACCTTC. Translation: CASSRTGVYGYTF.